Shown below are 12 T cell receptor beta chains from a single sample sequenced in a study of T cell clonotyping in hematopoietic cell transplantation. TCRdb keeps only in-frame clones here, not all; method: immunoSEQ multiplex PCR. The sample lists 16,000 or so clones; 70% to 75% were seen once. Sample: peripheral blood mononuclear cells. All receptors come from an older woman in good health. Some clones in this sample may be carry-over from other donors' samples.

This clone was picked up a small number of times. The chain carries TRBV27 and TRBJ1-2, with TRBD1 matching 8 bases. The CDR3 covers 13 residues. CDR1 and CDR2 from the germline V gene are MNHEY and SMNVEV (reference sequence). V shed 5 bases, J shed 7 bases, and the junction held 6 bases outside the gene matches. The CDR3 is CASSPRQGFGYTF. The CDR3 DNA follows: TGTGCCAGCAGTCCGCGACAGGGGTTTGGCTACACCTTC.

V gene TRBV11-3 combines with J gene TRBJ2-5; maybe TRBD1 (6 bases). The germline V gene encodes CDR1 SGHNT and CDR2 YENEEA. V shed 4 bases and J shed 5 bases, with 17 bases lying between them. The CDR3 loop spans 15 amino acids. This chain's CDR3 is CASSSQDSLAETQYF. For the CDR3, the DNA is TGTGCCAGCAGCTCGCAGGACAGCCTCGCGGAGACCCAGTACTTC.

The chain links TRBV5-8 to TRBJ2-1; 7 bases are a match to TRBD2. Germline CDR1 SGHTS, CDR2 YDEGEE. The J segment lost 6 bases and the V segment lost 4 bases, leaving 7 bases of the junction unmatched. This CDR3 has 14 amino acids. The CDR3 coding sequence is TGTGCCAGCAGCGTGGCAGCGGGATTCAATGAGCAGTTCTTC. Translating gives CASSVAAGFNEQFF.

The chain is built from TRBV5-4 and TRBJ2-7; D call uncertain. Germline V gene lookup returns CDR1 SGHNT and CDR2 YYREEE (reference sequence). The germline V and J ends were trimmed by 6 bases and 0 bases, with 10 bases remaining between them. The CDR3 length is 13 residues. CDR3 residues: CASNRESSYEQYF. The CDR3 nucleotides read TGTGCCAGCAACCGCGAGAGCTCCTACGAGCAGTACTTC. The complete variable domain, with remaining parts taken from reference TRBV5-4 and TRBJ2-7, reads ETGVTQSPTHLIKTRGQQVTLRCSSQSGHNTVSWYQQALGQGPQFIFQYYREEENGRGNFPPRFSGLQFPNYSSELNVNALELDDSALYLCASNRESSYEQYFGPGTRLTVT.

The V and J genes are TRBV7-8 and TRBJ2-5; D is unclear. The germline gives CDR1 SGHVS, CDR2 FQNEAQ. CDR3 length: 14 residues. V was shortened by 5 bases and J by 1 base, with 11 bases between the two germline ends. CDR3 in DNA: TGTGCCAGCAGCCGCTTTAGTCGCCAAGAGACCCAGTACTTC. It codes for CASSRFSRQETQYF. Looking up the rest from reference TRBV7-8 and TRBJ2-5 gives the full variable domain: GAGVSQSPRYKVAKRGQDVALRCDPISGHVSLFWYQQALGQGPEFLTYFQNEAQLDKSGLPSDRFFAERPEGSVSTLKIQRTQQEDSAVYLCASSRFSRQETQYFGPGTRLLVL.

The J gene is TRBJ1-2, the V gene TRBV4-1; 9 bases are a match to TRBD1. The CDR3 totals 15 residues. V lost 8 bases, J lost 3 bases, and 10 bases stayed unmatched. Germline CDR1 is MGHRA and CDR2 is YSYEKL. The DNA of the CDR3 is TGCGCCAGCTCCTCACAACAGGGGGCGGACTATGGCTACACCTTC. Amino acid sequence: CASSSQQGADYGYTF.

This chain uses TRBV20-1 with TRBJ2-5; D uncertain. The CDR3 contains 11 residues. The V end lost 5 bases, the J end lost 2 bases, and 6 bases lay between the germline ends. The germline CDR1 and CDR2 sequences are DFQATT and SNEGSKA (reference sequence). The CDR3 region is CSALKQETQYF. The CDR3 DNA reads TGCAGTGCTCTGAAGCAAGAGACCCAGTACTTC.

In regard to this clone: A read error may account for a junction end that differs from germline. The gene calls are TRBV2 and TRBJ1-6; D is undetermined. This CDR3 spans 11 amino acids. Looked up from germline, CDR1 is SNHLY and CDR2 is FYNNEI. The DNA for the CDR3 is TGTGCCAGCACTTATACTTCACCCCTCCACTTT. Its translation is CASTYTSPLHF. Full variable domain (outside the CDR3, taken from reference TRBV2 and TRBJ1-6): EPEVTQTPSHQVTQMGQEVILRCVPISNHLYFYWYRQILGQKVEFLVSFYNNEISEKSEIFDDQFSVERPDGSNFTLKIRSTKLEDSAMYFCASTYTSPLHFGNGTRLTVT.

The J gene is TRBJ2-7, the V gene TRBV10-3, with 8 bases fitting TRBD2. Germline V lookup: CDR1 ENHRY, CDR2 SYGVKD. J gave up 1 base and V 4 bases, and 3 bases lay outside the gene matches. The length of the CDR3 is 14 residues. This CDR3 is CAISGTGGSYEQYF. CDR3 bases: TGTGCCATCAGTGGGACGGGAGGGTCCTACGAGCAGTACTTC.

The V call is TRBV2, the J call TRBJ1-3; D is ambiguous. The V end was cut by 4 bases, the J end by 1 base, with 11 bases between. The CDR3 contains 15 residues. CDR1 is SNHLY, CDR2 FYNNEI, per germline. The CDR3 is CASSVGLGSGNTIYF. CDR3 DNA sequence: TGTGCCAGCAGTGTTGGCCTAGGGTCTGGAAACACCATATATTTT.

This sequence joins TRBV5-4 and TRBJ1-1; TRBD1 might be the D (5 bases). Germline V CDR1 and CDR2: SGHNT, YYREEE (reference sequence). Between the trimmed V and J ends, which lost 4 bases and 0 bases, there was a span of 7 bases. There are 13 residues in the CDR3. CDR3 sequence reads: CASSGALNTEAFF. In DNA form, the CDR3 reads TGTGCCAGCAGCGGGGCCTTGAACACTGAAGCTTTCTTT.

The V gene is TRBV6-6, the J gene TRBJ1-1, with D unclear. CDR3 size: 14 residues. Trimming removed 2 bases from V and 1 base from J, with 8 bases in between. Germline CDR1 and CDR2: MNHNY and SVGAGI (reference sequence). The CDR3 nucleotides are TGTGCCAGCAGTTACGGCACCCAGAACACTGAAGCTTTCTTT. This translates into CASSYGTQNTEAFF.